This T cell receptor beta chain is drawn from a study of shared clonotypes between healthy human individuals. Study summary: Researchers drew samples from a couple of women and a few men aged 18 to 49.

TCRdb's copy holds only in-frame clones and misses some; the assay was immunoSEQ multiplex PCR. In the table there are under 750,000 clones, just under 75% of which are singletons. CD4+ cell separation produced CD45RA+ naive and CD45RA-negative memory subsets. Points on this clone: No antigen is known for it.

Regarding the study as a whole: Generally, naive subsets came out with larger estimated richness than memory subsets.

The ends were cut back, 5 bases at V and 8 bases at J, with 21 bases in the middle. This CDR3 has 16 residues. Germline V CDR1 and CDR2: SEHNR, FQNEAQ (reference sequence). Sequences were obtained from memory CD4+ T cells sorted from blood. Subset of the sample: CD45RA-negative fraction. The source is a woman in her 30s in good health. The chain combines TRBV7-9 with TRBJ2-2; the D gene is possibly TRBD1 (5 bases). CDR3 region: CASSLLYDSAGGELFF. CDR3 DNA: TGTGCCAGCAGCCTACTTTACGACAGTGCCGGGGGGGAGCTGTTTTTT. Filled out from reference TRBV7-9 and TRBJ2-2, the complete variable domain reads DTGVSQNPRHKITKRGQNVTFRCDPISEHNRLYWYRQTLGQGPEFLTYFQNEAQLEKSRLLSDRFSAERPKGSFSTLEIQRTEQGDSAMYLCASSLLYDSAGGELFFGEGSRLTVL.